Shown below are 14 T cell receptor beta chains from a single sample sequenced in a study of shared clonotypes between healthy human individuals. Sequencing was performed with immunoSEQ multiplex PCR; in TCRdb, only in-frame clones are kept and a portion is missing. Of approximately 940,000 clones listed, about 80% are singletons. Input material: memory CD4+ T cells sorted from blood. Noted subset: CD45RA-negative fraction. All receptors come from a man in his late teens or twenties in good health.

The V and J genes are TRBV18 and TRBJ2-2; D may be TRBD1 (5 bases). The germline V and J ends were trimmed by 2 bases and 2 bases, with 12 bases remaining between them. The CDR3 is made up of 16 amino acids. The germline V gene has CDR1 KGHSH and CDR2 LQKENI. CDR3 sequence reads: CASSPGRVPNTGELFF. In DNA, the CDR3 is TGTGCCAGCTCACCAGGCAGGGTCCCAAACACCGGGGAGCTGTTTTTT.

The chain joins TRBV5-4 to TRBJ1-2; D unresolved. The CDR3 contains 15 residues. Germline V CDR1 and CDR2: SGHNT, YYREEE (reference sequence). V lost 2 bases and J 0 bases, leaving 11 bases between the germline ends. The CDR3 reads CASSFFEEPNYGYTF. CDR3 DNA sequence: TGTGCCAGCAGCTTTTTCGAGGAACCTAACTATGGCTACACCTTC.

The chain carries TRBV4-3 and TRBJ1-2; 8 bases map to TRBD1. Germline lookup yields CDR1 LGHNA and CDR2 YSLEER. There are 16 residues in the CDR3. J lost 5 bases, V lost 3 bases, and 11 bases had no gene match. This CDR3 reads CASSQAPGTGLYGYTF. The CDR3 DNA follows: TGCGCCAGCAGCCAGGCGCCCGGGACAGGACTTTATGGCTACACCTTC.

CDR3 in amino acids: CASMKEGLAEAFF. In DNA form, the CDR3 reads TGCGCCAGCATGAAGGAGGGTTTGGCTGAAGCTTTCTTT. V is TRBV5-1 and J is TRBJ1-1; D call uncertain. CDR3 length: 13 amino acids. Trimming took 6 bases from V and 6 from J, leaving 15 bases between them. CDR1 and CDR2 from the germline V gene are SGHRS and YFSETQ.

Details on this clone: This may be a read error, as it is one base from a much larger clone. This rearrangement joins TRBV7-3 to TRBJ2-5; D is undetermined. This CDR3 spans 11 amino acids. Germline V lookup: CDR1 SGHTA, CDR2 FQGTGA. Trimming pared 4 bases from V and 2 bases from J, leaving 2 bases between. The CDR3 DNA reads TGTGCCAGCAGCTCACAAGAGACCCAGTACTTC. Translated, it gives CASSSQETQYF.

The chain carries TRBV21-1 and TRBJ1-4; the table names TRBD1, a call not compared with the DNA. TRBV21-1 is annotated as a pseudogene. The CDR3 covers 16 residues. The DNA of the CDR3 is TGTGCCAGCAGCAAGGGAAGGACAGTTCACAATGAAAAACTGTTTTTT. Encoded protein: CASSKGRTVHNEKLFF.

This chain links TRBV2 with TRBJ2-2, with D possibly called TRBD1 or TRBD2 (5 bases each). The V end was cut by 5 bases, the J end by 6 bases, with 10 bases between. There are 13 residues in the CDR3. CDR1 is SNHLY and CDR2 is FYNNEI in the germline V gene. The CDR3 is CASSLGESGELFF. For the CDR3, the DNA is TGTGCCAGCAGTTTAGGGGAGTCCGGGGAGCTGTTTTTT.

The chain recombines TRBV10-2 with TRBJ1-1; no clear D gene. Germline CDR1 WSHSY, CDR2 SAAADI. The CDR3 consists of 14 residues. The V end lost 3 bases, the J end lost 4 bases, and 12 bases lay between the germline ends. This chain's CDR3 is CASSESGSRTEAFF. The DNA for the CDR3 is TGCGCCAGCAGTGAATCCGGATCTCGCACTGAAGCTTTCTTT.

This clone has a single count. The chain recombines TRBV6-6 with TRBJ1-2, with 10 positions matching TRBD1. Germline V gives CDR1 MNHNY, CDR2 SVGAGI (reference sequence). Trimming cost V 8 bases and J 10 bases; bases outside gene matches: 10. This CDR3 region has 13 residues. The CDR3 loop reads CASDGGGTGVYTF. DNA for the CDR3: TGTGCCAGCGACGGAGGCGGGACAGGGGTCTACACCTTC.

The genes are TRBV7-6 and TRBJ2-7; the match to TRBD1 covers 7 bases. This CDR3 is built from 15 residues. Germline values: CDR1 SGHVS, CDR2 FNYEAQ. The junction had 7 bases not matched to a gene; V was cut back by 2 bases and J by 3 bases. The CDR3 spells CASSLRTGSFYEQYF. The CDR3, as DNA: TGTGCCAGCAGCTTAAGGACAGGTTCTTTCTACGAGCAGTACTTC.

The rearrangement uses TRBV6-1 and TRBJ2-3; D is undetermined. Looked up from germline, CDR1 is MNHNS and CDR2 is SASEGT. The V gene lost 5 bases and the J gene lost 5 bases, with 14 bases spanning the gap. This CDR3 contains 14 residues. The CDR3 is CASSNLLGRDTQYF. The CDR3 DNA reads as TGTGCCAGCAGTAATCTCCTAGGTAGAGATACGCAGTATTTT.

The gene calls are TRBV7-3 and TRBJ2-7, with 8 bases identical to TRBD1. Germline V gives CDR1 SGHTA, CDR2 FQGTGA. This CDR3 spans 16 amino acids. V trimming: 5 bases; J trimming: 3 bases; junction bases outside the gene matches: 12. CDR3 sequence (DNA): TGTGCCAGCAGCCCCTTCAGGGGGCAGCCCTACTACGAGCAGTACTTC. Translated, it gives CASSPFRGQPYYEQYF.

The V and J genes are TRBV2 and TRBJ1-5, with no clear D. This CDR3 is 13 amino acids long. The ends were cut back, 6 bases at V and 4 bases at J, with 10 bases in the middle. Germline CDR1 and CDR2: SNHLY and FYNNEI. CDR3 loop: CASSRTENQPQHF. Written as DNA, the CDR3 is TGTGCCAGCAGCCGGACGGAAAATCAGCCCCAGCATTTT. Full variable domain (remainder filled in from reference TRBV2 and TRBJ1-5): EPEVTQTPSHQVTQMGQEVILRCVPISNHLYFYWYRQILGQKVEFLVSFYNNEISEKSEIFDDQFSVERPDGSNFTLKIRSTKLEDSAMYFCASSRTENQPQHFGDGTRLSIL.

This clone was detected a few times. This sequence joins TRBV10-3 and TRBJ2-2; either TRBD1 or TRBD2 may supply D (6 bases each). The CDR3 extends over 15 amino acids. Deletions cut 2 bases from V and 4 bases from J, with 11 bases between. From germline, CDR1 is ENHRY and CDR2 SYGVKD. The CDR3 DNA reads TGTGCCATCAGTGAGAGGGGGGCCCCCACCGGGGAGCTGTTTTTT. This sequence encodes CAISERGAPTGELFF.